This TCR beta chain is from a study of blood T cell repertoires in COVID-19. V dropped 8 bases and J dropped 4; count of bases not matched to a gene: 8. The V gene's germline CDR1 is SQVTM and CDR2 ANQGSEA. This CDR3 comprises 14 residues. Some clones are missing from TCRdb's copy, which holds only in-frame ones; the method was immunoSEQ multiplex PCR. Among about 59,000 clones listed, 60% to 80% were seen once. The V gene is TRBV29-1, the J gene TRBJ2-1; 10 nucleotides align to TRBD1. The sequence derives from a man older than 75 with acute or convalescent COVID-19. Specimen: peripheral blood. The CDR3 bases are TGCAGCTCACGGGACAGGGGAACTTACAATGAGCAGTTCTTC. This gives the protein CSSRDRGTYNEQFF.